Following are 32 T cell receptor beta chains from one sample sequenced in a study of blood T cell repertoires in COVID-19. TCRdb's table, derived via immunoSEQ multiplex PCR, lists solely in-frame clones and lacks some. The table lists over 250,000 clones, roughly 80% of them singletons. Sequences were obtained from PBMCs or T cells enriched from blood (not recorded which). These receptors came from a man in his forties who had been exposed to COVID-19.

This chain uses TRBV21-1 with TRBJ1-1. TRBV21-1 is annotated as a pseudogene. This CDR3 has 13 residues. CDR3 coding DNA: TGTGCCAGCCCAAACCCCGGACTGTTTGAAGCTTTCTTT. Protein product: CASPNPGLFEAFF.

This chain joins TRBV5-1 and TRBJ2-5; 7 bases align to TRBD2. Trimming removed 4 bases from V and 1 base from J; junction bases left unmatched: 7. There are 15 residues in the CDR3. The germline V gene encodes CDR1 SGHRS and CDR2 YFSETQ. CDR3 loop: CASSTQAGTQETQYF. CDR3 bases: TGCGCCAGCAGCACCCAAGCGGGAACCCAAGAGACCCAGTACTTC.

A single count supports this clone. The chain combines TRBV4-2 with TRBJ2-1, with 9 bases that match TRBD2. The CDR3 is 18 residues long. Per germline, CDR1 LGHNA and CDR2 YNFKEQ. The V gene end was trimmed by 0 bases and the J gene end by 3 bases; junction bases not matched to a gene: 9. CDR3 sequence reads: CASSQDTRAGGYYNEQFF. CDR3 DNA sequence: TGTGCCAGCAGCCAAGATACCAGAGCGGGAGGCTACTACAATGAGCAGTTCTTC.

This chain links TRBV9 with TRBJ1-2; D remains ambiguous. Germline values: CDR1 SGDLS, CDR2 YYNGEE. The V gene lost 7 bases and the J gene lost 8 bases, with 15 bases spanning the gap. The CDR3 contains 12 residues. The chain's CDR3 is CASGSGSGGYTF. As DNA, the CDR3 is TGTGCCAGCGGCAGCGGGTCGGGAGGCTACACCTTC.

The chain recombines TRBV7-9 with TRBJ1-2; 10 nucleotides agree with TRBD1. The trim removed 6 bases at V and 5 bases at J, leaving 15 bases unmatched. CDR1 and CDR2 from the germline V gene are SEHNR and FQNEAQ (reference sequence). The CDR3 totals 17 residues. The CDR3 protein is CASRPWGGGQGSYGYTF. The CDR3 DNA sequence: TGTGCCAGCAGACCTTGGGGCGGGGGACAGGGGAGTTATGGCTACACCTTC.

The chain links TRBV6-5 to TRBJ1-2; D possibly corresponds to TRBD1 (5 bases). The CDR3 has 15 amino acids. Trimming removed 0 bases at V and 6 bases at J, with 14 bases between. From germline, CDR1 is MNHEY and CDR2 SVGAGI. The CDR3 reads CASSYSDVGRNGYTF. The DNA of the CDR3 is TGTGCCAGCAGTTACTCGGACGTGGGGCGGAATGGCTACACCTTC.

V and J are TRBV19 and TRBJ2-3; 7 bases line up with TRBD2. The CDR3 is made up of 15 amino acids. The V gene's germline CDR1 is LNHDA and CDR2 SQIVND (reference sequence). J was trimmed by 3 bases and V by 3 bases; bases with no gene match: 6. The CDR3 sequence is CASSIGGSRTDTQYF. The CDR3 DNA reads TGTGCCAGTAGTATCGGCGGGAGCAGAACAGATACGCAGTATTTT.

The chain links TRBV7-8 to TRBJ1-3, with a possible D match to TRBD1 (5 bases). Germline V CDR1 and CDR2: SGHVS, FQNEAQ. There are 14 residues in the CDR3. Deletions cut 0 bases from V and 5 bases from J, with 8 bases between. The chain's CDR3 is CASSLAGDRNTIYF. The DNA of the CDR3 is TGTGCCAGCAGCTTAGCAGGGGATAGAAACACCATATATTTT.

DNA of the CDR3: TGTGCCAGTAGGTTTAGGAGCGGGCAGTCCTACGAGCAGTACTTC. Its protein product is CASRFRSGQSYEQYF. J is TRBJ2-7 and V is TRBV19; D may be TRBD2 (6 bases). The V gene's germline CDR1 is LNHDA and CDR2 SQIVND (reference sequence). V was clipped by 6 bases and J by 1 base, with 16 bases between them. This CDR3 is built from 15 residues.

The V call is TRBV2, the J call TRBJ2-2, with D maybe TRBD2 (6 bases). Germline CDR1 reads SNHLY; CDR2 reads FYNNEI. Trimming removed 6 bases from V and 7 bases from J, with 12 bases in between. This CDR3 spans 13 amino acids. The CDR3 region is CASSAAGSGELFF. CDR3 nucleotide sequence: TGTGCCAGCAGCGCTGCGGGGAGCGGGGAGCTGTTTTTT.

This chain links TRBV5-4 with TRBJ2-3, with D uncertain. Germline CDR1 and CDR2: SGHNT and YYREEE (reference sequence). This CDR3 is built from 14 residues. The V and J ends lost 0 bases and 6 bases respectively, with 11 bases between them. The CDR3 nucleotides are TGTGCCAGCAGCTTGGCCCAGTATTCCGATACGCAGTATTTT. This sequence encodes CASSLAQYSDTQYF.

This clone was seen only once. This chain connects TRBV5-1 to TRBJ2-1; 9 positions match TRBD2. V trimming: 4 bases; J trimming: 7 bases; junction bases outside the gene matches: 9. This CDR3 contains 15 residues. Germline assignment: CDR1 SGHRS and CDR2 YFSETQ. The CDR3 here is CASSEQAGGFNEQFF. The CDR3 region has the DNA TGCGCCAGCAGCGAACAAGCGGGAGGTTTTAATGAGCAGTTCTTC.

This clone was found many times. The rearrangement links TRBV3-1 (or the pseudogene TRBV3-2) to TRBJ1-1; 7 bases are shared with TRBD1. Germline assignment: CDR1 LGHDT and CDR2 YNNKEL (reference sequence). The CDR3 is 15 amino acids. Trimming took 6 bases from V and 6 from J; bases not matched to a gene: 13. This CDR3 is CASRPQQGIMSEAFF. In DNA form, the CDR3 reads TGTGCCAGCAGACCCCAACAGGGGATCATGTCTGAAGCTTTCTTT.

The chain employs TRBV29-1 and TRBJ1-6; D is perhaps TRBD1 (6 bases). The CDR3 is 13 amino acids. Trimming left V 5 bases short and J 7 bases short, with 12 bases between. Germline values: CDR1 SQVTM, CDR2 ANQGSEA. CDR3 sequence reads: CSVRGASNSPLHF. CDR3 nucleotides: TGCAGCGTTCGGGGGGCATCCAATTCACCCCTCCACTTT. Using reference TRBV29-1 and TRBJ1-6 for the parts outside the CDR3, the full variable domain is SAVISQKPSRDICQRGTSLTIQCQVDSQVTMMFWYRQQPGQSLTLIATANQGSEATYESGFVIDKFPISRPNLTFSTLTVSNMSPEDSSIYLCSVRGASNSPLHFGNGTRLTVT.

The CDR3 is CATSDFGTSRHEQFF. CDR3 bases: TGTGCCACCAGTGATTTCGGGACTAGCAGGCATGAGCAGTTCTTC. This sequence joins TRBV24-1 and TRBJ2-1; 9 bases fit TRBD2. V lost 1 base to trimming and J lost 8 bases; unmatched junction nucleotides: 5. This CDR3 has 15 amino acids. Germline CDR1 and CDR2: KGHDR and SFDVKD.

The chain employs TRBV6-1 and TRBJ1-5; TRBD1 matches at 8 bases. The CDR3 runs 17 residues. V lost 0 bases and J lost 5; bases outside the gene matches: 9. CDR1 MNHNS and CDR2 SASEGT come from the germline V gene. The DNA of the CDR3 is TGTGCCAGCAGTGAAGCGTTCGGACAGGGCTCGTATCAGCCCCAGCATTTT. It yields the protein CASSEAFGQGSYQPQHF.

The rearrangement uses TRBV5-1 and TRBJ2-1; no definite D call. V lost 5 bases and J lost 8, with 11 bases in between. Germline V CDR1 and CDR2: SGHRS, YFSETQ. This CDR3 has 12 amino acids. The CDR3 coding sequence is TGCGCCAGCAGAGGTTTGGGCTATGAGCAGTTCTTC. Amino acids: CASRGLGYEQFF.

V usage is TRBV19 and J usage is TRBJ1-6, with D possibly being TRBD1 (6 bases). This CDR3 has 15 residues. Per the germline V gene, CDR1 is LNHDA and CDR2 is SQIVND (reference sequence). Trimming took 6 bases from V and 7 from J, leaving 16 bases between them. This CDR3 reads CASSPLQGSNSPLHF. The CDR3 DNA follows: TGTGCCAGTAGCCCGCTTCAGGGGTCAAATTCACCCCTCCACTTT.

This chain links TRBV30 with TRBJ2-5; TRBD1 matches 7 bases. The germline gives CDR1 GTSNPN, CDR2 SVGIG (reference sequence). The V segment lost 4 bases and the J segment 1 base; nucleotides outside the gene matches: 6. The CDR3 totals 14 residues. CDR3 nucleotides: TGTGCCTGGACTTGGGGACAGTTCCAAGAGACCCAGTACTTC. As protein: CAWTWGQFQETQYF.

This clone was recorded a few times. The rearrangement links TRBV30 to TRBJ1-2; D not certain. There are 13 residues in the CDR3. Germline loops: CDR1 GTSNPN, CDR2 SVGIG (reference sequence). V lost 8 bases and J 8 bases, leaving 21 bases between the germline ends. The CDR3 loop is CAARSGNKGGYTF. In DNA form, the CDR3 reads TGTGCCGCACGCTCCGGGAATAAAGGAGGCTACACCTTC. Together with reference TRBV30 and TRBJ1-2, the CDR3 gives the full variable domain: SQTIHQWPATLVQPVGSPLSLECTVEGTSNPNLYWYRQAAGRGLQLLFYSVGIGQISSEVPQNLSASRPQDRQFILSSKKLLLSDSGFYLCAARSGNKGGYTFGSGTRLTVV.

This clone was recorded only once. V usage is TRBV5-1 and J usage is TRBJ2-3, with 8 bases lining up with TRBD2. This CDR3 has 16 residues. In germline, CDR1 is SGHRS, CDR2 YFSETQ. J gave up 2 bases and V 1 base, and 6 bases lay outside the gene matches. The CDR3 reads CASSLWAAGVTDTQYF. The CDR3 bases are TGCGCCAGCAGCTTGTGGGCAGCGGGAGTCACAGATACGCAGTATTTT.

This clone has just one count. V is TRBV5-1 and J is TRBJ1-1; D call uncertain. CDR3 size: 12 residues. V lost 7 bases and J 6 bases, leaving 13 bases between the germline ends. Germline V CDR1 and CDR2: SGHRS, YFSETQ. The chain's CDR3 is CASHDLTAEAFF. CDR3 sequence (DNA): TGCGCCAGCCATGATCTAACGGCTGAAGCTTTCTTT. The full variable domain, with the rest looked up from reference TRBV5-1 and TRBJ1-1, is KAGVTQTPRYLIKTRGQQVTLSCSPISGHRSVSWYQQTPGQGLQFLFEYFSETQRNKGNFPGRFSGRQFSNSRSEMNVSTLELGDSALYLCASHDLTAEAFFGQGTRLTVV.

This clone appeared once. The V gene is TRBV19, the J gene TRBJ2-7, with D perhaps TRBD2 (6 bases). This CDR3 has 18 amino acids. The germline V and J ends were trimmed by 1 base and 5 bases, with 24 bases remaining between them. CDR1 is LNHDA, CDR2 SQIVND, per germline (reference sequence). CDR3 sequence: CASSIGRRGQTNLHEQYF. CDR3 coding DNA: TGTGCCAGTAGTATAGGAAGGCGGGGCCAGACAAATCTACACGAGCAGTACTTC.

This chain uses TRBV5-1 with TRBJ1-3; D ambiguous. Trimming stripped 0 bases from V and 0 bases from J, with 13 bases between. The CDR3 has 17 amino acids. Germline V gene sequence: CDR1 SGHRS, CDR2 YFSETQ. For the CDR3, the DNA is TGCGCCAGCAGCTTGGTCCCAGGTGGGTCCTCTGGAAACACCATATATTTT. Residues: CASSLVPGGSSGNTIYF.

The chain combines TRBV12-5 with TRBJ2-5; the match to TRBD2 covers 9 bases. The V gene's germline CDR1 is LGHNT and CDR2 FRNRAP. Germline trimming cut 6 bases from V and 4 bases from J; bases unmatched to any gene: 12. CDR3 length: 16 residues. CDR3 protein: CASGLALSGSTETQYF. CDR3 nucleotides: TGTGCTAGTGGGCTAGCCCTTAGCGGGAGTACAGAGACCCAGTACTTC.

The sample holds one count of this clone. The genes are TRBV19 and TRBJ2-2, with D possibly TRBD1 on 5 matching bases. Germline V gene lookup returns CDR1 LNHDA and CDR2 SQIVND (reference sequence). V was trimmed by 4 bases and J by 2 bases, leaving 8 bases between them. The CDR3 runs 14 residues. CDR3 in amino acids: CASSTQGNTGELFF. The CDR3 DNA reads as TGTGCCAGTAGTACCCAGGGTAACACCGGGGAGCTGTTTTTT.

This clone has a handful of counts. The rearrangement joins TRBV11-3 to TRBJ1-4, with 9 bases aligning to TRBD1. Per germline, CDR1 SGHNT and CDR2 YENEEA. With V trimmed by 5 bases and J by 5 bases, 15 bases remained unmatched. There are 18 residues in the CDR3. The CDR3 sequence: CASSPRTGDDWENEKLFF. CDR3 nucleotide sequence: TGTGCCAGCAGCCCACGGACAGGGGACGATTGGGAAAATGAAAAACTGTTTTTT. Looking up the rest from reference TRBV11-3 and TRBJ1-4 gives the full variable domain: EAGVVQSPRYKIIEKKQPVAFWCNPISGHNTLYWYLQNLGQGPELLIRYENEEAVDDSQLPKDRFSAERLKGVDSTLKIQPAELGDSAVYLCASSPRTGDDWENEKLFFGSGTQLSVL.

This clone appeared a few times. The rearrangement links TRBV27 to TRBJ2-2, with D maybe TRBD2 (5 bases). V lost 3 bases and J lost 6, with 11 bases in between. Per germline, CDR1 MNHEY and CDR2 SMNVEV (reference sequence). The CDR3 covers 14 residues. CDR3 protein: CASSFLAAPGELFF. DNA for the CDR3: TGTGCCAGCAGTTTCCTAGCCGCCCCCGGGGAGCTGTTTTTT.

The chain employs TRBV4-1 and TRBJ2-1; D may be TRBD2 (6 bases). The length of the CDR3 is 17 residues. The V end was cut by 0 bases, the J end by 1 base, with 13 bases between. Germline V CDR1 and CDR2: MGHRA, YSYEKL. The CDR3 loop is CASSQDRPGRSYNEQFF. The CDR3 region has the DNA TGCGCCAGCAGCCAAGATCGTCCAGGGAGGTCCTACAATGAGCAGTTCTTC.

The CDR3 region has the DNA TGTGCCAGCAGCTTAGGGACGGGACAGACAGATACGCAGTATTTT. Residues: CASSLGTGQTDTQYF. The V and J genes are TRBV7-9 and TRBJ2-3; 7 bases agree with TRBD1. This CDR3 spans 15 amino acids. Trimming at V came to 1 base and at J to 3 bases, leaving 4 bases not matched to a gene. Germline CDR1 is SEHNR and CDR2 is FQNEAQ (reference sequence).

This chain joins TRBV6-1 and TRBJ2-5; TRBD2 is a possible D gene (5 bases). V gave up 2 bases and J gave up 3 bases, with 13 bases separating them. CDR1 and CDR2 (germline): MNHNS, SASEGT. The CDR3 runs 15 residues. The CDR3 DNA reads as TGTGCCAGCAGTGAATTCTTAAAGACTAAAGAGACCCAGTACTTC. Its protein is CASSEFLKTKETQYF.

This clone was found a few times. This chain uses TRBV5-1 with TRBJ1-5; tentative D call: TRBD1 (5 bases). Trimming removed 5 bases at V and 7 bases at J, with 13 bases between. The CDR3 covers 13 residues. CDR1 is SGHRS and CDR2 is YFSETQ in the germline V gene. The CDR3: CASRQEEGQPQHF. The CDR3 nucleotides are TGCGCCAGCAGACAGGAGGAGGGACAGCCCCAGCATTTT.